Detailed here is one T cell receptor (beta chain). This sample stems from a study of blood T cell repertoires in COVID-19. Whole-study context: Both acute and convalescent COVID-19 samples were obtained from the United States, Italy and Spain. PBMCs, B-cell-depleted T cells, or T cells were the source of the cDNA or gDNA that made up the material.

In the authors' methods: From reference gene primer amplification, estimates of nucleated cell counts were derived. The table came from immunoSEQ multiplex PCR; TCRdb's copy has only in-frame clones and leaves some out. V and J calls plus clone size are reproduced from that table; the DNA served to infer D and trimming. The data show about 160,000 clones, around 84% seen once. Participants spanned ages roughly 18 to 95 years and resided in over 20 US areas. V was clipped by 1 base and J by 3 bases; unmatched bases: 2. The CDR3 extends over 15 amino acids. The V gene's germline CDR1 is KGHSH and CDR2 LQKENI.

The TCR comes from a man between 50 and 59 years old who had recovered from COVID-19. Sequences were obtained from PBMCs or T cells enriched from blood (not recorded which). The rearrangement uses TRBV18 and TRBJ2-2, with 7 bases lining up with TRBD1. The CDR3 DNA sequence: TGTGCCAGCTCACCACAGGGGGCCGACACCGGGGAGCTGTTTTTT. Translation: CASSPQGADTGELFF. Variable domain in full (rest from reference TRBV18 and TRBJ2-2): NAGVMQNPRHLVRRRGQEARLRCSPMKGHSHVYWYRQLPEEGLKFMVYLQKENIIDESGMPKERFSAEFPKEGPSILRIQQVVRGDSAAYFCASSPQGADTGELFFGEGSRLTVL.